Shown below are 25 T cell receptor beta chains from a single sample sequenced in a study of control samples from healthy donors and cancer patients. Data came from immunoSEQ multiplex PCR; TCRdb stores just in-frame clones and leaves some out. The repertoire has 120,000 or so clones, 80% to 90% of them found once; the top ten carry around 40%. Material: blood. These receptors all come from a man aged 50 to 59 in good health.

This rearrangement joins TRBV3-1 (or the pseudogene TRBV3-2) to TRBJ1-2; no clear D gene. CDR3 length: 14 residues. V was cut by 0 bases and J by 7 bases, with 12 bases left in between. Germline CDR1 LGHDT, CDR2 YNNKEL (reference sequence). Here the CDR3 reads CASSQDPADRGYTF. CDR3 bases: TGTGCCAGCAGCCAAGATCCAGCGGACCGTGGCTACACCTTC.

The gene calls are TRBV6-1 and TRBJ1-2, with no clear D. Germline lookup yields CDR1 MNHNS and CDR2 SASEGT. V dropped 0 bases and J dropped 3 bases, with 11 bases sitting between them. This CDR3 contains 15 residues. Here the CDR3 DNA reads TGTGCCAGCAGTGAAGCGGGAAGTAGTTACTATGGCTACACCTTC. This sequence encodes CASSEAGSSYYGYTF.

This clone came up a few times. This chain links TRBV20-1 with TRBJ1-2; possible D gene TRBD1, 5 bases. Trimming pared 5 bases from V and 6 bases from J, leaving 10 bases between. This CDR3 has 11 amino acids. Per the germline V gene, CDR1 is DFQATT and CDR2 is SNEGSKA (reference sequence). The CDR3 DNA reads as TGCAGTGCTCCGGGGCCTAATGGCTACACCTTC. It yields the protein CSAPGPNGYTF.

This clone was detected once. The chain uses TRBV5-1 and TRBJ2-3, with TRBD2 matching 9 bases. CDR3 size: 15 residues. The J segment lost 2 bases and the V segment lost 3 bases, leaving 4 bases of the junction unmatched. Germline V CDR1 and CDR2: SGHRS, YFSETQ. The CDR3 loop is CASSSGLAFTDTQYF. DNA of the CDR3: TGCGCCAGCAGCTCGGGACTAGCCTTCACAGATACGCAGTATTTT.

In regard to this clone: One junction end disagrees with the germline gene, perhaps due to a read error. This chain links TRBV2 with TRBJ1-2, with D maybe TRBD1 (6 bases). Looked up from germline, CDR1 is SNHLY and CDR2 is FYNNEI. CDR3 length equals 14 residues. For the CDR3, the DNA is TGTGCCAGCAGTGAAGCGACAGGCCCTGAAGAATTTGGTTTC. This encodes CASSEATGPEEFGF.

In nucleotides, the CDR3 is TGCGCCAGCAGCCGGACAGGGGGGAACACCGGGGAGCTGTTTTTT. Encoded protein: CASSRTGGNTGELFF. The chain recombines TRBV5-1 with TRBJ2-2; TRBD1 matches at 10 bases. The CDR3 is 15 amino acids. Unmatched junction bases numbered 1, after V lost 4 bases and J lost 1 base. The V gene's germline CDR1 is SGHRS and CDR2 YFSETQ.

The chain couples TRBV7-6 to TRBJ1-6; D unclear. CDR1 and CDR2 (germline): SGHVS, FNYEAQ. The CDR3 sequence is 15 residues long. V lost 5 bases, J lost 7 bases, and 15 bases lay in between. In DNA form, the CDR3 reads TGTGCCAGCAGCACAGAAAGGAGTCGCAATTCACCCCTCCACTTT. Amino acids: CASSTERSRNSPLHF. Together with reference TRBV7-6 and TRBJ1-6, the CDR3 gives the full variable domain: GAGVSQSPRYKVTKRGQDVALRCDPISGHVSLYWYRQALGQGPEFLTYFNYEAQQDKSGLPNDRFSAERPEGSISTLTIQRTEQRDSAMYRCASSTERSRNSPLHFGNGTRLTVT.

J is TRBJ1-1 and V is TRBV4-3; D might be TRBD1 (6 bases). Germline CDR1 and CDR2: LGHNA and YSLEER. Trimming took off 3 bases at V and 6 bases at J, with 14 bases between the two ends. The CDR3 runs 14 residues. In nucleotides, the CDR3 is TGCGCCAGCAGCCATCAAACACAGGGTGCTGAAGCTTTCTTT. Amino acids: CASSHQTQGAEAFF.

V is TRBV19 and J is TRBJ1-1, with D unclear. Germline values: CDR1 LNHDA, CDR2 SQIVND (reference sequence). V shed 2 bases and J shed 3 bases, with 7 bases lying between them. The CDR3 extends over 13 amino acids. CDR3 residues: CASSIRRDTEAFF. Here the CDR3 DNA reads TGTGCCAGTAGTATAAGGCGGGACACTGAAGCTTTCTTT.

The genes are TRBV15 and TRBJ2-1, with 10 bases lining up with TRBD1. Germline loops: CDR1 LNHNV, CDR2 YYDKDF (reference sequence). This CDR3 has 15 amino acids. The J segment lost 4 bases and the V segment lost 4 bases, leaving 4 bases of the junction unmatched. CDR3: CATSTPGQGYNEQFF. For the CDR3, the DNA is TGTGCCACCAGCACACCGGGACAGGGGTACAATGAGCAGTTCTTC.

The CDR3 DNA follows: TGTGCCTGGAGTGTGGGAGGTGAGCAGTTCTTC. Its translation is CAWSVGGEQFF. The genes are TRBV30 and TRBJ2-1, with a weak D call TRBD2 (6 bases). Per germline, CDR1 GTSNPN and CDR2 SVGIG (reference sequence). The V end lost 0 bases, the J end lost 9 bases, and 6 bases lay between the germline ends. This CDR3 region has 11 residues.

The chain combines TRBV6-6 with TRBJ2-3; weak D call: TRBD1 (6 bases). Germline loops: CDR1 MNHNY, CDR2 SVGAGI (reference sequence). The CDR3 extends over 13 amino acids. V shed 2 bases and J shed 6 bases, with 9 bases lying between them. CDR3 residues: CASSYVGADTQYF. DNA for the CDR3: TGTGCCAGCAGTTACGTGGGGGCGGATACGCAGTATTTT.

This chain joins TRBV21-1 and TRBJ1-4; TRBD1 is the table's D call, not checked against the DNA. TRBV21-1 is an annotated pseudogene. CDR3 length: 15 amino acids. The CDR3 bases are TGTGCCAGCAGCCCCCGGGACAGGTCTAATGAAAAACTGTTTTTT. As protein: CASSPRDRSNEKLFF.

The chain combines TRBV19 with TRBJ2-3, with 9 bases matching TRBD2. The CDR3 totals 14 residues. The V gene's germline CDR1 is LNHDA and CDR2 SQIVND (reference sequence). J was trimmed by 4 bases and V by 7 bases; bases with no gene match: 6. The CDR3 loop reads CASNRGGAADTQYF. Written as DNA, the CDR3 is TGTGCCAGTAACCGCGGGGGGGCAGCAGATACGCAGTATTTT.

A note on this clone: Additional DNA sequences in this sample encode the identical CDR3. V and J are TRBV9 and TRBJ1-5; D gene unclear. The V gene lost 0 bases and the J gene lost 0 bases, with 4 bases spanning the gap. The CDR3 is made up of 14 amino acids. Germline V lookup: CDR1 SGDLS, CDR2 YYNGEE. In nucleotides, the CDR3 is TGTGCCAGCAGCGTAGGGGGTAGCAATCAGCCCCAGCATTTT. Encoded protein: CASSVGGSNQPQHF.

This sequence joins TRBV11-2 and TRBJ1-2; TRBD1 matches 9 bases. V was pared by 1 base and J by 3 bases, with 6 bases of the junction left unmatched. Germline V gene sequence: CDR1 SGHAT, CDR2 FQNNGV. This CDR3 spans 16 amino acids. The CDR3 DNA reads TGTGCCAGCAGCTTAGCTGGGACAGGGTTGGACTATGGCTACACCTTC. As protein: CASSLAGTGLDYGYTF. The full variable domain, rest sourced from reference TRBV11-2 and TRBJ1-2, is EAGVAQSPRYKIIEKRQSVAFWCNPISGHATLYWYQQILGQGPKLLIQFQNNGVVDDSQLPKDRFSAERLKGVDSTLKIQPAKLEDSAVYLCASSLAGTGLDYGYTFGSGTRLTVV.

This chain's CDR3 is CASSLARKTNTEAFF. Written as DNA, the CDR3 is TGTGCCAGCAGCTTGGCCCGGAAGACGAACACTGAAGCTTTCTTT. J is TRBJ1-1 and V is TRBV5-6; unclear D gene. The V gene lost 0 bases and the J gene lost 1 base, with 10 bases spanning the gap. The CDR3 is 15 residues long. The germline gives CDR1 SGHDT, CDR2 YYEEEE. Supplemented by reference TRBV5-6 and TRBJ1-1, the full variable domain reads DAGVTQSPTHLIKTRGQQVTLRCSPKSGHDTVSWYQQALGQGPQFIFQYYEEEERQRGNFPDRFSGHQFPNYSSELNVNALLLGDSALYLCASSLARKTNTEAFFGQGTRLTVV.

There are many counts of this clone. This rearrangement joins TRBV19 to TRBJ1-4; D gene ambiguous. V gave up 4 bases and J gave up 7 bases, with 10 bases separating them. The CDR3 is made up of 13 amino acids. The germline CDR1 and CDR2 sequences are LNHDA and SQIVND (reference sequence). In DNA, the CDR3 is TGTGCCAGTAGTAGGGCCGATGGTGAAAAACTGTTTTTT. The encoded protein is CASSRADGEKLFF.

The chain couples TRBV5-1 to TRBJ1-2; D call uncertain. The CDR3 totals 14 residues. The V end was cut by 2 bases, the J end by 0 bases, with 8 bases between. Germline V gene lookup returns CDR1 SGHRS and CDR2 YFSETQ. The CDR3 reads CASSFEATNYGYTF. The CDR3 DNA reads as TGCGCCAGCAGCTTTGAAGCAACTAACTATGGCTACACCTTC. Based on the CDR3 plus reference TRBV5-1 and TRBJ1-2, the full variable domain is KAGVTQTPRYLIKTRGQQVTLSCSPISGHRSVSWYQQTPGQGLQFLFEYFSETQRNKGNFPGRFSGRQFSNSRSEMNVSTLELGDSALYLCASSFEATNYGYTFGSGTRLTVV.

As to this clone: A read error may be the cause here, since a much bigger clone is one base away. J is TRBJ2-7 and V is TRBV2, with D tentatively TRBD1 (6 bases). The CDR3 is 14 amino acids. CDR1 is SNHLY and CDR2 is FYNNEI in the germline V gene. Trimming took off 8 bases at V and 5 bases at J, with 19 bases between the two ends. The CDR3 loop reads CASAPGRGIHEQYF. CDR3 nucleotide sequence: TGTGCCAGCGCCCCCGGCAGGGGAATCCACGAGCAGTACTTC.

This chain links TRBV30 with TRBJ1-1; D perhaps matches TRBD1 (5 bases). Trimming removed 3 bases at V and 5 bases at J, with 16 bases between. This CDR3 is built from 14 residues. Germline V gene sequence: CDR1 GTSNPN, CDR2 SVGIG (reference sequence). The CDR3 coding sequence is TGTGCCTGGAGCCTTACAGGACGGGGTACTGAAGCTTTCTTT. Protein sequence: CAWSLTGRGTEAFF.

This chain connects TRBV2 to TRBJ1-4, with D perhaps matching TRBD1 (5 bases). V was trimmed by 6 bases and J by 0 bases, leaving 11 bases between them. Per the germline V gene, CDR1 is SNHLY and CDR2 is FYNNEI. The CDR3 totals 15 residues. This CDR3 reads CASRGDQATNEKLFF. CDR3 nucleotides: TGTGCCAGCAGGGGGGACCAAGCAACTAATGAAAAACTGTTTTTT. The full variable domain, rest sourced from reference TRBV2 and TRBJ1-4, is EPEVTQTPSHQVTQMGQEVILRCVPISNHLYFYWYRQILGQKVEFLVSFYNNEISEKSEIFDDQFSVERPDGSNFTLKIRSTKLEDSAMYFCASRGDQATNEKLFFGSGTQLSVL.

The chain recombines TRBV14 with TRBJ2-3, with D hard to call. The CDR3 spans 17 residues. V lost 4 bases and J 0 bases, leaving 17 bases between the germline ends. CDR1 is SGHDN and CDR2 is FVKESK in the germline V gene. CDR3 nucleotide sequence: TGTGCCAGCAGCCCGTCCATCTTCGGATCTAGCACAGATACGCAGTATTTT. Its translation: CASSPSIFGSSTDTQYF.

The genes are TRBV11-2 and TRBJ1-4; D perhaps matches TRBD1 (6 bases). V shed 3 bases and J shed 4 bases, with 9 bases lying between them. Germline assignment: CDR1 SGHAT and CDR2 FQNNGV. The CDR3 sequence is 14 residues long. The chain's CDR3 is CASSFGQNNEKLFF. Written as DNA, the CDR3 is TGTGCCAGCAGCTTCGGACAGAATAATGAAAAACTGTTTTTT.

This chain uses TRBV2 with TRBJ2-1; D possibly corresponds to TRBD1 (6 bases). The CDR3 is made up of 14 amino acids. With 6 bases removed from V and 3 bases from J, the gap between germline ends came to 12 bases. The germline V gene has CDR1 SNHLY and CDR2 FYNNEI. The CDR3 DNA sequence: TGTGCCAGCAGCTTGACAGGATTCTACAATGAGCAGTTCTTC. Its protein is CASSLTGFYNEQFF.